This T cell receptor beta chain was recovered during a study of T cell responses to AZD1222 COVID-19 vaccine. Study-wide context: Second-dose timings of about 4 or about 12 weeks were pooled. Study-wide points: Spike-wide coverage was observed for vaccine-associated CD4 TCRs, with dominant responses at 160-218 and 743-854. Without day 14 samples, only post-peak T cell repertoires were studied.

Comments on this clone: As yet, its antigen is unknown.

Germline CDR1 SGHDT, CDR2 YYEEEE. This CDR3 is built from 13 residues. Trimming left V 0 bases short and J 5 bases short, with 8 bases between. TCRdb's table, derived via immunoSEQ multiplex PCR, lists solely in-frame clones and lacks some. The data show some 110,000 clones, with around 92% seen just once and roughly 3.9% held by the top ten. The receptor's source is an adult in good health. This chain joins TRBV5-6 and TRBJ1-1; D is undetermined. Sequences were derived from peripheral blood, sampled on day 0 of AZD1222 vaccination. CDR3 protein: CASSLGMVTEAFF. CDR3 DNA: TGTGCCAGCAGCTTGGGAATGGTAACTGAAGCTTTCTTT.